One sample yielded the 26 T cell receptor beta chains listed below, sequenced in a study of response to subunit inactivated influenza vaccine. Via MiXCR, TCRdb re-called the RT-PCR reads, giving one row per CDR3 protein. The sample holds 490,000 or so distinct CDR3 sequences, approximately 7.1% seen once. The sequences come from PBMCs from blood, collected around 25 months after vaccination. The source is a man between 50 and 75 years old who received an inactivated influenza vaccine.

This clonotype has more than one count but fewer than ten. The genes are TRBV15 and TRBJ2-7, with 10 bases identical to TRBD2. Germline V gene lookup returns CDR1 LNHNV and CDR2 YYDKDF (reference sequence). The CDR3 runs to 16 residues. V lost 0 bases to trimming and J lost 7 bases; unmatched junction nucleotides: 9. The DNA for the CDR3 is TGTGCCACCAGCAGAGACCGGGCTAGCGGGGGACGTGAGCAGTACTTC. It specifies CATSRDRASGGREQYF.

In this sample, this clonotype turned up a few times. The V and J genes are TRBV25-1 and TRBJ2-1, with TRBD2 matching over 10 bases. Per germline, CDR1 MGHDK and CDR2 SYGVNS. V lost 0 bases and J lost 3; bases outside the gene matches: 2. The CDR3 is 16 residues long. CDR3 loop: CASSEYRTSGYNEQFF. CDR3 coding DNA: TGTGCCAGCAGTGAATATAGGACTAGCGGCTACAATGAGCAGTTCTTC.

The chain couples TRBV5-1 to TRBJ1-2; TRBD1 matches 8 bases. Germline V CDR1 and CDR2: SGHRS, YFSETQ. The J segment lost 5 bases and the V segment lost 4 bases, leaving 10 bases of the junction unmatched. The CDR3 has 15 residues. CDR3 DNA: TGCGCCAGCAGCCGGTCTTCGGACAGGGCGTATGGCTACACCTTC. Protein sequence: CASSRSSDRAYGYTF.

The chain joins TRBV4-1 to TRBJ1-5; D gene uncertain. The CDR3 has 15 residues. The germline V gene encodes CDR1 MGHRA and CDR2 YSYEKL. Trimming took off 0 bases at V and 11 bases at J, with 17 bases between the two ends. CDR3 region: CASSQDRVGNQSQHF. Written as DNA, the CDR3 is TGCGCCAGCAGCCAAGATCGCGTCGGCAACCAGTCCCAGCATTTT.

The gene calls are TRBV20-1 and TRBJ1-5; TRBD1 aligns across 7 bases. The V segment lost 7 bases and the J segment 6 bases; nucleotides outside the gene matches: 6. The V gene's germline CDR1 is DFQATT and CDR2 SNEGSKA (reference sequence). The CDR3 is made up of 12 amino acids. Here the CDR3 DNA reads TGCAGTGGGAGACAGGGTTTTCAGCCCCAGCATTTT. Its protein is CSGRQGFQPQHF.

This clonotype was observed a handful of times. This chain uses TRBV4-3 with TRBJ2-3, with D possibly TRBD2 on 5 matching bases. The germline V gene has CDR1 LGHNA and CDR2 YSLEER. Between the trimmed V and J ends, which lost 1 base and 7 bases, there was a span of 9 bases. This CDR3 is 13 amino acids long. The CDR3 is CASSQARGNTQYF. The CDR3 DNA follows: TGCGCCAGCAGCCAAGCAAGAGGGAATACGCAGTATTTT.

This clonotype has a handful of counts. CDR3 region: CSVGRSGYYEQYF. CDR3 nucleotides: TGCAGCGTTGGACGTTCAGGTTACTACGAGCAGTACTTC. The chain recombines TRBV29-1 with TRBJ2-7, with D uncertain. The CDR3 length is 13 residues. Between the trimmed V and J ends, which lost 4 bases and 3 bases, there was a span of 13 bases. Germline CDR1 is SQVTM and CDR2 is ANQGSEA.

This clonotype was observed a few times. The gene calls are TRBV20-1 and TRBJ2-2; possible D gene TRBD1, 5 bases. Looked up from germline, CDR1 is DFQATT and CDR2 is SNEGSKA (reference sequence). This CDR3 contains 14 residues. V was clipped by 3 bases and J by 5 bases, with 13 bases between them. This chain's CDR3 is CSASREGATGELFF. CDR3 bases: TGCAGTGCTAGTAGGGAAGGGGCGACCGGGGAGCTGTTTTTT.

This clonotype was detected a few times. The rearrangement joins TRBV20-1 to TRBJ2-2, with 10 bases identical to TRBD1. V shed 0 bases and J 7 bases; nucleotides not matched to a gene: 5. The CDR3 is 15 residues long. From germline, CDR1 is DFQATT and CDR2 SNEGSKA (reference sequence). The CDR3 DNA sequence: TGCAGTGCTAGAGATCGACAGGGGGCGATCGGGGAGCTGTTTTTT. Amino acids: CSARDRQGAIGELFF.

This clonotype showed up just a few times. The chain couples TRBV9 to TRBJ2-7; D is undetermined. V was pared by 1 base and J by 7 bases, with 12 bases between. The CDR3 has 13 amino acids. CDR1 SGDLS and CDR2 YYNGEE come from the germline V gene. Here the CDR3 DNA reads TGTGCCAGCAGCGTATCGGTGGGTACTGAGCAGTACTTC. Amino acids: CASSVSVGTEQYF.

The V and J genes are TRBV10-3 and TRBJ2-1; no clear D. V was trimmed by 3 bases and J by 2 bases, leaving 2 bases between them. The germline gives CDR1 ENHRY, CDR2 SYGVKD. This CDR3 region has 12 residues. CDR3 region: CAISDTYNEQFF. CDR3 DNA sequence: TGTGCCATCAGTGATACCTACAATGAGCAGTTCTTC.

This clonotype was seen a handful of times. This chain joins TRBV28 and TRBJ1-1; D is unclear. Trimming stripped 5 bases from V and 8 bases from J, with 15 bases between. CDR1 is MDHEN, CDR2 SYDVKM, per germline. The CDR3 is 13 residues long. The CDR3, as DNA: TGTGCCAGCAGTGATAAGGGTCCTACAGAAGCTTTCTTT. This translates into CASSDKGPTEAFF. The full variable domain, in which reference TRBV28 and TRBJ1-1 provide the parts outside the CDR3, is DVKVTQSSRYLVKRTGEKVFLECVQDMDHENMFWYRQDPGLGLRLIYFSYDVKMKEKGDIPEGYSVSREKKERFSLILESASTNQTSMYLCASSDKGPTEAFFGQGTRLTVV.

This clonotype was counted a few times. This chain's CDR3 is CSARVLVPTSGPGQFF. DNA of the CDR3: TGCAGTGCTAGAGTTCTCGTACCTACTAGCGGGCCGGGTCAGTTCTTC. This sequence joins TRBV20-1 and TRBJ2-1; TRBD2 aligns across 9 bases. Trimming cost V 1 base and J 13 bases; bases outside gene matches: 17. Per germline, CDR1 DFQATT and CDR2 SNEGSKA (reference sequence). The CDR3 runs to 16 residues.

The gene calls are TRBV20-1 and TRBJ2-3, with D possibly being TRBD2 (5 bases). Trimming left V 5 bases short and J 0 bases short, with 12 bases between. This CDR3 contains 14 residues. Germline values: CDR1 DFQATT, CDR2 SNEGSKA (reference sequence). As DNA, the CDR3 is TGCAGTGCTCCTAACCCGGGAAGCACAGATACGCAGTATTTT. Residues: CSAPNPGSTDTQYF.

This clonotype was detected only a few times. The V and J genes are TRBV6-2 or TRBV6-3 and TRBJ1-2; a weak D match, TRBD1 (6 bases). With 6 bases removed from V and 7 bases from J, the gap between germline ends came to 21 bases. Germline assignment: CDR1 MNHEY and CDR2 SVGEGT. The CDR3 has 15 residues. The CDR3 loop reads CASRPLRRDTLGYTF. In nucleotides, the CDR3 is TGTGCCAGCAGACCACTCCGCCGGGACACTCTTGGCTACACCTTC.

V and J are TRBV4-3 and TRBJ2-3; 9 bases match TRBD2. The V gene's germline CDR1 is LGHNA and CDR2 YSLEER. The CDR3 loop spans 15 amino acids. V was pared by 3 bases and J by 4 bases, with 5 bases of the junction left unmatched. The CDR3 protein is CASSQIAGVADTQYF. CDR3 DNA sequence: TGCGCCAGCAGCCAGATAGCGGGAGTAGCAGATACGCAGTATTTT.

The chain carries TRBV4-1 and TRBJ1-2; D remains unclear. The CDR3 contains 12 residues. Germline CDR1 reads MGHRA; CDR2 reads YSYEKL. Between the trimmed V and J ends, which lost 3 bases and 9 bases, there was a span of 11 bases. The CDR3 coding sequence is TGCGCCAGCAGCCATATTAGGGCGAGCTACACCTTC. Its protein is CASSHIRASYTF.

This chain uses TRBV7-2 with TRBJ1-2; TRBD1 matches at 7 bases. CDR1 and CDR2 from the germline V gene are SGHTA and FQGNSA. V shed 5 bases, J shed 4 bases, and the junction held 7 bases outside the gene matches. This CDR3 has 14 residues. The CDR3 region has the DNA TGTGCCAGCAGCGCAGACAGGGCGGGCTATGGCTACACCTTC. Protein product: CASSADRAGYGYTF.

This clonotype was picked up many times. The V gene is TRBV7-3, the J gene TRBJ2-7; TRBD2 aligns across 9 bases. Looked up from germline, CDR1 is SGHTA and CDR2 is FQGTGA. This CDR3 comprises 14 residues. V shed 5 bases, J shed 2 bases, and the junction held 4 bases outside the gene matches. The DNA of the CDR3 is TGTGCCAGCAGCCTGGCTAGCGGGACCTACGAGCAGTACTTC. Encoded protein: CASSLASGTYEQYF.

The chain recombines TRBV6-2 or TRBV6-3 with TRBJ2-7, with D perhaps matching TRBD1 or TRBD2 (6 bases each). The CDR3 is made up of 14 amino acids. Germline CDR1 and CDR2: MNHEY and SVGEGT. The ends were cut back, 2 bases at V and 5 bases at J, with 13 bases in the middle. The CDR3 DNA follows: TGTGCCAGCAGTTACGTCGGGGGCTTCCACGAGCAGTACTTC. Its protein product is CASSYVGGFHEQYF.

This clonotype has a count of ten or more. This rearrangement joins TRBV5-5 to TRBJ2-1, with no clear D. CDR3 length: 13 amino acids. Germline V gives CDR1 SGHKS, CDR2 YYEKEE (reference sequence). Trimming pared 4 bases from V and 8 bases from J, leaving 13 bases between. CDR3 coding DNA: TGTGCCAGCAGCCGTGGACCATTGGATGAGCAGTTCTTC. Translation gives CASSRGPLDEQFF.

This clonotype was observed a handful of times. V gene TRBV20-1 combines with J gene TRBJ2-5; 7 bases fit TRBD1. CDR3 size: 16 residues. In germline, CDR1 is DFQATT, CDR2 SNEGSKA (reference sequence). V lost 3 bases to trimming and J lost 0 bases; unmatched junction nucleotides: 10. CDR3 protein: CSARVRGQSYQETQYF. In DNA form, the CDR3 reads TGCAGTGCTAGGGTTAGGGGACAGTCGTACCAAGAGACCCAGTACTTC.

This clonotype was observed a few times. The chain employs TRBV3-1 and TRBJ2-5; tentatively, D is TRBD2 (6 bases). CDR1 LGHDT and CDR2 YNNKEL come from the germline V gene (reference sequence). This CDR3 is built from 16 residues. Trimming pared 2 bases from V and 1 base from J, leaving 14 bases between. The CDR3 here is CASSQSGRGSQETQYF. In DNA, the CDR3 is TGTGCCAGCAGCCAATCAGGTCGGGGGAGCCAAGAGACCCAGTACTTC.

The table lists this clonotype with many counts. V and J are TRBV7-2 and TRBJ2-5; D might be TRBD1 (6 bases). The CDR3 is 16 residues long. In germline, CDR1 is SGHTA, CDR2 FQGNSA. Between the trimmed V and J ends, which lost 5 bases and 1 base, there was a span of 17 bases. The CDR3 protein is CASSRPQQGLQETQYF. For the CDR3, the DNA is TGTGCCAGCAGCAGGCCCCAACAGGGCCTCCAAGAGACCCAGTACTTC.

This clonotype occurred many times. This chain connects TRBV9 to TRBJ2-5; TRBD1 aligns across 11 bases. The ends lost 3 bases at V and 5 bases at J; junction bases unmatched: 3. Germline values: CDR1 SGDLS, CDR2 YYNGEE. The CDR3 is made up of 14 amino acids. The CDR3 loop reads CASSGTGGSETQYF. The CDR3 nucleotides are TGTGCCAGCAGCGGGACAGGGGGCAGTGAGACCCAGTACTTC.

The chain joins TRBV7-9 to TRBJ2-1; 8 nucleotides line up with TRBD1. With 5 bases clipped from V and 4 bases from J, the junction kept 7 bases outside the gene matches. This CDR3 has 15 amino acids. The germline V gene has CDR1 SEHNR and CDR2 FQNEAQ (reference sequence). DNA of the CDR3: TGTGCCAGCAGCCCTCGCGGGGACAGGTACAATGAGCAGTTCTTC. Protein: CASSPRGDRYNEQFF.